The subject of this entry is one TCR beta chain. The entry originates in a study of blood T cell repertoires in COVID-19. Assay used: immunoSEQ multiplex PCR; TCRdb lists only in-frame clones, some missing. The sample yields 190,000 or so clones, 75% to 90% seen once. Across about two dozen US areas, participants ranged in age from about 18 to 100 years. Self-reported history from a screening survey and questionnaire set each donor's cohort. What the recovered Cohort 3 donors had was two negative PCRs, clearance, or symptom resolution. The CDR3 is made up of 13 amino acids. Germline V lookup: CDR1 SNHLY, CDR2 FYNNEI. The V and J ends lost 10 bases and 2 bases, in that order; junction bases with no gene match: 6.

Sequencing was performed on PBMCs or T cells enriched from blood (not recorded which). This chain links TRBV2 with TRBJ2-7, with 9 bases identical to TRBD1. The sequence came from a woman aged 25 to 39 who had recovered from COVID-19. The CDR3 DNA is TGTGCCATGGGACAGGGATCCACCTACGAGCAGTACTTC. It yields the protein CAMGQGSTYEQYF. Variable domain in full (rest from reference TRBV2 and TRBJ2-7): EPEVTQTPSHQVTQMGQEVILRCVPISNHLYFYWYRQILGQKVEFLVSFYNNEISEKSEIFDDQFSVERPDGSNFTLKIRSTKLEDSAMYFCAMGQGSTYEQYFGPGTRLTVT.